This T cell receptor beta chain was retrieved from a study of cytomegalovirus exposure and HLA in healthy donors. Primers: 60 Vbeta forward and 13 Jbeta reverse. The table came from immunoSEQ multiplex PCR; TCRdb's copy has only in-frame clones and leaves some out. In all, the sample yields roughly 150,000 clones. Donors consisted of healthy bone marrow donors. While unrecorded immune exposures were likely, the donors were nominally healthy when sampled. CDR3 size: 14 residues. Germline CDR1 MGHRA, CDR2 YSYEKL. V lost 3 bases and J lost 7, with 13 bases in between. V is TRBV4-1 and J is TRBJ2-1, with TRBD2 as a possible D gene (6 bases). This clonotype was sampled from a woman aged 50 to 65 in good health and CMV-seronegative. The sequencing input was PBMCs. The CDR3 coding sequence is TGCGCCAGCAGCCATGTATACCGGGAGAATGAGCAGTTCTTC. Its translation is CASSHVYRENEQFF.